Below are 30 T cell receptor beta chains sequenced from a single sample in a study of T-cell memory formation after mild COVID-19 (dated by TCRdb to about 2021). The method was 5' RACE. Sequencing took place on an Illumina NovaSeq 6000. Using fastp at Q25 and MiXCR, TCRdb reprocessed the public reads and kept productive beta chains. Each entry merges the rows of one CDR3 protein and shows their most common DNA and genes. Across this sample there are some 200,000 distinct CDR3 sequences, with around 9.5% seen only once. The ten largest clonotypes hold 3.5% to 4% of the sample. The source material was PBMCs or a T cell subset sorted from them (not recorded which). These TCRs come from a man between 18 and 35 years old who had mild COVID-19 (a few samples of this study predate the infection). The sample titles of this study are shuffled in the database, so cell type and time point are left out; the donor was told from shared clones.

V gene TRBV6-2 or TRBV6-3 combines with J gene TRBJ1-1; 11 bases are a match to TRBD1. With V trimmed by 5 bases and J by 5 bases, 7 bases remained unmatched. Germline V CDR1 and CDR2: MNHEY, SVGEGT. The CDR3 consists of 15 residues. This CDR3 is CASSLVDRGQTEAFF. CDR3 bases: TGTGCCAGCAGTCTGGTGGACAGGGGGCAAACTGAAGCTTTCTTT.

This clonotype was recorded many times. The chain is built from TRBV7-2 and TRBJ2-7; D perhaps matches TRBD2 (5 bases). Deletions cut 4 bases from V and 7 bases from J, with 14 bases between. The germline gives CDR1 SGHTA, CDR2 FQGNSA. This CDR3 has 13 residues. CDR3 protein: CASSSRRGSEQYV. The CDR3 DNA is TGTGCCAGCAGCTCGCGTCGGGGAAGTGAGCAGTACGTC.

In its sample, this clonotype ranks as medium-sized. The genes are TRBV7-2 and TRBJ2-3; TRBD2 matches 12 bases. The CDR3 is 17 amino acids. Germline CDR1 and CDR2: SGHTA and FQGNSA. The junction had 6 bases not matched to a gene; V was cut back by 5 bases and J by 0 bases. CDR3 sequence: CASSPRTSGASTDTQYF. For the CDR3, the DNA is TGTGCCAGCAGCCCAAGGACTAGCGGGGCTAGCACAGATACGCAGTATTTT. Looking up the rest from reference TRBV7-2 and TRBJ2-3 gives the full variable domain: GAGVSQSPSNKVTEKGKDVELRCDPISGHTALYWYRQSLGQGLEFLIYFQGNSAPDKSGLPSDRFSAERTGGSVSTLTIQRTQQEDSAVYLCASSPRTSGASTDTQYFGPGTRLTVL.

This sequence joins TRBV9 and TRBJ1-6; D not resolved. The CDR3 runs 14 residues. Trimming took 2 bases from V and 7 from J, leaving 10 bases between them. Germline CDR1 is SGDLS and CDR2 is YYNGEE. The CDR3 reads CASSVAVQNSPLHF. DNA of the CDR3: TGTGCCAGCAGCGTTGCCGTGCAAAATTCACCCCTCCACTTT.

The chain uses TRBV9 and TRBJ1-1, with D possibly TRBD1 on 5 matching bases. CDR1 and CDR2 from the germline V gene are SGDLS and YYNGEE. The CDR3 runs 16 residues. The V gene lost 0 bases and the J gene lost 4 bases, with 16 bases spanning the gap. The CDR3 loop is CASSVDAGGGSTEAFF. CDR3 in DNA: TGTGCCAGCAGCGTAGACGCAGGCGGGGGATCCACTGAAGCTTTCTTT.

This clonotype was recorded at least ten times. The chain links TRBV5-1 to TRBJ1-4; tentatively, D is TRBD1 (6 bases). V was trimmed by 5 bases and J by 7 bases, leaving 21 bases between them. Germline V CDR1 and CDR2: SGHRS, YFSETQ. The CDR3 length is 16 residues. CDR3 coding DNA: TGCGCCAGCAGGCAGGCAGGGGACCCTCTTGGTGAAAAACTGTTTTTT. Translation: CASRQAGDPLGEKLFF. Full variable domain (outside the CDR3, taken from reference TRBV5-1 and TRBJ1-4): KAGVTQTPRYLIKTRGQQVTLSCSPISGHRSVSWYQQTPGQGLQFLFEYFSETQRNKGNFPGRFSGRQFSNSRSEMNVSTLELGDSALYLCASRQAGDPLGEKLFFGSGTQLSVL.

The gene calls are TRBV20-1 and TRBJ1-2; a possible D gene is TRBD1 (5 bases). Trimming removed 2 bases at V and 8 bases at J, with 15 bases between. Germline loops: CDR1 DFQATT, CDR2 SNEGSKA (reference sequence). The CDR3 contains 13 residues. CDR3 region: CSARTQGVPGYTF. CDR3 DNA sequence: TGCAGTGCTAGAACCCAGGGAGTGCCCGGCTACACCTTC.

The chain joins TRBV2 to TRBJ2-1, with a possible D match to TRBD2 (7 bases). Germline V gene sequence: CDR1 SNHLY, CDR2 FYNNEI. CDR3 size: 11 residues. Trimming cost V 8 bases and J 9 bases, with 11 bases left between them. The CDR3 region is CASYREGEQFF. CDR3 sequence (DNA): TGTGCCAGCTACAGGGAGGGTGAGCAGTTCTTC.

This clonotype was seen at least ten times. This CDR3 reads CSVEFPTTYF. CDR3 in DNA: TGCAGCGTTGAGTTCCCGACCACTTATTTT. The rearrangement uses TRBV29-1 and TRBJ2-3; D gene ambiguous. The V gene's germline CDR1 is SQVTM and CDR2 ANQGSEA. Trimming removed 3 bases at V and 15 bases at J, with 13 bases between. This CDR3 is built from 10 residues.

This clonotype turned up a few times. CDR3 nucleotide sequence: TGTGCCAGCAGTTTGCTCGGGGCGGGTGATCAGCCCCAGCATTTT. This encodes CASSLLGAGDQPQHF. The V and J genes are TRBV28 and TRBJ1-5, with D possibly being TRBD1 (5 bases). CDR3 length: 15 residues. Germline CDR1 MDHEN, CDR2 SYDVKM. Trimming pared 3 bases from V and 5 bases from J, leaving 14 bases between.

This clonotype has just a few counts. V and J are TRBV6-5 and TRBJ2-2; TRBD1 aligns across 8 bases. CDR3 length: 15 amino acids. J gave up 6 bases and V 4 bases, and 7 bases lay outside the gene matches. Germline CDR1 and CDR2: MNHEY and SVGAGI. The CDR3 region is CASSLGRGRSGELFF. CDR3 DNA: TGTGCCAGCAGTTTGGGCAGGGGGCGCTCCGGGGAGCTGTTTTTT.

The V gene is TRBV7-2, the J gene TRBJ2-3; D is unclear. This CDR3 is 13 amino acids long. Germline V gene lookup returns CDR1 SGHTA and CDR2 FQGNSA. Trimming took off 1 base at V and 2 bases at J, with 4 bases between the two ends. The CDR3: CASSLVDTDTQYF. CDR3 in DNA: TGTGCCAGCAGCTTAGTGGACACAGATACGCAGTATTTT.

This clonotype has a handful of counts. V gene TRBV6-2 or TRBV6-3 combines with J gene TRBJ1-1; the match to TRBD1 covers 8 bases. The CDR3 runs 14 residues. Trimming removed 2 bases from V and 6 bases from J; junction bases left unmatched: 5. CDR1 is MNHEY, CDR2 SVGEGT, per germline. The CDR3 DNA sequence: TGTGCCAGCAGTTACGGGCCAGGGGGCCCTGAAGCTTTCTTT. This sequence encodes CASSYGPGGPEAFF.

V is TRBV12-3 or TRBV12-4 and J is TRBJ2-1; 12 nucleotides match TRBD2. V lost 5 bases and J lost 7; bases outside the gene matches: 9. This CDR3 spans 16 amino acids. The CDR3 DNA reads TGTGCCAGCAGTCCGACCACTAGCGGGGGGAGGAATGAGCAGTTCTTC. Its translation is CASSPTTSGGRNEQFF.

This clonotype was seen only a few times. The chain's CDR3 is CASKLQGRHQPQHF. The DNA of the CDR3 is TGTGCCAGCAAGCTACAGGGGCGCCACCAGCCCCAGCATTTT. The rearrangement links TRBV12-3 or TRBV12-4 to TRBJ1-5, with 7 bases fitting TRBD1. V lost 7 bases and J lost 7; bases outside the gene matches: 10. The CDR3 sequence is 14 residues long.

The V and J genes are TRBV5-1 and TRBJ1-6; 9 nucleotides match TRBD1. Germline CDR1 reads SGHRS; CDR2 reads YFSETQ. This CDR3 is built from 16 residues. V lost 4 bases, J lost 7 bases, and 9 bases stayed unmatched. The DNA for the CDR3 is TGCGCCAGCAGCACACAGGGGGCCGTACCGAATTCACCCCTCCACTTT. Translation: CASSTQGAVPNSPLHF.

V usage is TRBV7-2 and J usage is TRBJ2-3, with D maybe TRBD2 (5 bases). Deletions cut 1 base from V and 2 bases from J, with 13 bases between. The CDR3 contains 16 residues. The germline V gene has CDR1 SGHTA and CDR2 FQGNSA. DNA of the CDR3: TGTGCCAGCAGCTTAGAGTCCCGGGGATTCACAGATACGCAGTATTTT. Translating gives CASSLESRGFTDTQYF.

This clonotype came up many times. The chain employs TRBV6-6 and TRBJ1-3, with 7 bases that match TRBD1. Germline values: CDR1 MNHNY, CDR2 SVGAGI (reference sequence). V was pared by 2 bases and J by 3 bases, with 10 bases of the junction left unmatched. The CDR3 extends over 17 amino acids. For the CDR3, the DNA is TGTGCCAGCAGTTACACTTTTTCCCGGACAGGTGGAAACACCATATATTTT. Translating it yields CASSYTFSRTGGNTIYF.

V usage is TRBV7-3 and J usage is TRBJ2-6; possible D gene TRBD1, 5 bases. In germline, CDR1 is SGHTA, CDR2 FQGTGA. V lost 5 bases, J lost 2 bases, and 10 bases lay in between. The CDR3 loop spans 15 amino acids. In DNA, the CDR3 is TGTGCCAGCAGCCCCTCGACAGCTGGGGCCAACGTCCTGACTTTC. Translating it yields CASSPSTAGANVLTF.

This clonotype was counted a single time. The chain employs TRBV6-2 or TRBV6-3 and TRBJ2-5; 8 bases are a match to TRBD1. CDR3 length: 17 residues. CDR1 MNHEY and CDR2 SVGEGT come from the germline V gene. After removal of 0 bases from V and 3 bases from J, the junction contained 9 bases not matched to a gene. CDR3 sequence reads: CASSYSLGQGLEETQYF. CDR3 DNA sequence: TGTGCCAGCAGTTACTCCTTAGGACAGGGATTGGAAGAGACCCAGTACTTC.

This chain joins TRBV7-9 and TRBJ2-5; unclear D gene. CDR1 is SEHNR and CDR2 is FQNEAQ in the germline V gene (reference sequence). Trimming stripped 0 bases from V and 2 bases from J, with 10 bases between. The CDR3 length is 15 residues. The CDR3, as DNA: TGTGCCAGCAGCTTAGCATCCGGTACGCAAGAGACCCAGTACTTC. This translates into CASSLASGTQETQYF.

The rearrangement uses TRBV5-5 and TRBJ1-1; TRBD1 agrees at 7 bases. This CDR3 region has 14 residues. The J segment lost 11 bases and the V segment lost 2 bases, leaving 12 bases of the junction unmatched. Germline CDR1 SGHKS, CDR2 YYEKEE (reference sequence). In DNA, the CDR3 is TGTGCCAGCAGCTTTCAGACAGGGAGATTCCTGGCTTTCTTT. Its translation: CASSFQTGRFLAFF. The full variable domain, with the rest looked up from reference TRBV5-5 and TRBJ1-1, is DAGVTQSPTHLIKTRGQQVTLRCSPISGHKSVSWYQQVLGQGPQFIFQYYEKEERGRGNFPDRFSARQFPNYSSELNVNALLLGDSALYLCASSFQTGRFLAFFGQGTRLTVV.

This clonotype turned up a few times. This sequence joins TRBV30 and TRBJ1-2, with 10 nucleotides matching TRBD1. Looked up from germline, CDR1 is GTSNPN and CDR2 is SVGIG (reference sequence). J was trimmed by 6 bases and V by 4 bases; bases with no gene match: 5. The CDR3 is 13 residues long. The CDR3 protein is CAWNMTGGDGYTF. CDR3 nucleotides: TGTGCCTGGAACATGACAGGGGGCGATGGCTACACCTTC.

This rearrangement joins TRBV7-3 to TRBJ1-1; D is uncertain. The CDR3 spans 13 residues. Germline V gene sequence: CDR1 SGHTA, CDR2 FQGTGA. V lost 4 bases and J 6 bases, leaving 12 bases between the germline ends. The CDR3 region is CASSSYGAPEAFF. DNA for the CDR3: TGTGCCAGCAGCTCGTATGGAGCCCCTGAAGCTTTCTTT.

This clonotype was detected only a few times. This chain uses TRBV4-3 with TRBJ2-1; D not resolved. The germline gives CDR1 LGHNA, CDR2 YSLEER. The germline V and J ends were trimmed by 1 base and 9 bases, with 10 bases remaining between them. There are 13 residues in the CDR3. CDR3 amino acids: CASSQGARIEQFF. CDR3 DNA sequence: TGCGCCAGCAGCCAAGGAGCCAGGATTGAGCAGTTCTTC.

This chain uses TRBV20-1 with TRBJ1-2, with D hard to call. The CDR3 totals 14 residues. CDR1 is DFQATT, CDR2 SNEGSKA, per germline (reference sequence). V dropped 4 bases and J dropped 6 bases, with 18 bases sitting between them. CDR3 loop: CSAIIPGAHDGYTF. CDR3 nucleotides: TGCAGTGCTATAATACCAGGCGCCCATGATGGCTACACCTTC.

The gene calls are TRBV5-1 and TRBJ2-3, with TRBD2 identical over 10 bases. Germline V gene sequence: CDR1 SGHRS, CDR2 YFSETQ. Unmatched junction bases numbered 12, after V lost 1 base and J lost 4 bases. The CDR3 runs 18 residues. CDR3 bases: TGCGCCAGCAGCTTGAAGCGGGGGGGCGTACCCCCCCCAGATACGCAGTATTTT. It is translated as CASSLKRGGVPPPDTQYF.

CDR3 in DNA: TGTGCCAGCAGTTCGACGGGCCCTTACAATGAGCAGTTCTTC. Translation gives CASSSTGPYNEQFF. This rearrangement joins TRBV27 to TRBJ2-1; D not resolved. CDR1 is MNHEY, CDR2 SMNVEV, per germline (reference sequence). The CDR3 runs to 14 residues. V was clipped by 4 bases and J by 4 bases, with 11 bases between them.

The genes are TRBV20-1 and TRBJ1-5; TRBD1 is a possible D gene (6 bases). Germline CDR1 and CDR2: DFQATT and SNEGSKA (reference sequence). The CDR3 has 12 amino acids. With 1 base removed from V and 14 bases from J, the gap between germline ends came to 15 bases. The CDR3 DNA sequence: TGCAGTGCTAGAGGGCAGGGGCCCCGAAAGCATTTT. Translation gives CSARGQGPRKHF.

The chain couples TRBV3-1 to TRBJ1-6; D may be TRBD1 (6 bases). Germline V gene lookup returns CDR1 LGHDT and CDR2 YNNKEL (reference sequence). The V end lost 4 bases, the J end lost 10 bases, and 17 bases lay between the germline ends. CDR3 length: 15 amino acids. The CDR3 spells CASSPQGGVRSPLHF. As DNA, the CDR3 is TGTGCCAGCAGCCCCCAAGGGGGGGTTCGGTCACCCCTCCACTTT.